Below, 4 T cell receptor beta chains from the same sample are listed, as sequenced in a study of T cells in Graves' hyperthyroidism and ophthalmopathy. Amplification yielded TCR beta CDR3 regions, with RNA transcripts as the source. When the TCR CDR3 underwent first-round RT-PCR, the HTBI primer set was used. TCRdb reprocessed the multiplex PCR reads via MiXCR and lists one record per CDR3 protein. The repertoire holds roughly 700,000 distinct CDR3 sequences, with 14% as singletons. Sequenced: blood. The receptor set was obtained from a woman between 18 and 29 years old with Graves' hyperthyroidism.

This clonotype turned up a few times. The chain has TRBV10-3 and TRBJ2-4; unclear D gene. CDR3 length equals 18 residues. Germline V gene sequence: CDR1 ENHRY, CDR2 SYGVKD. Trimming shortened V by 4 bases and J by 0 bases, and 19 bases separated the two germline ends. CDR3 sequence (DNA): TGTGCCATCAGTGCGGAGCCAGTATTACTCCTAGCCAAAAACATTCAGTACTTC. Translation: CAISAEPVLLLAKNIQYF.

V usage is TRBV5-6 and J usage is TRBJ2-3; TRBD2 matches 10 bases. Germline V CDR1 and CDR2: SGHDT, YYEEEE. The CDR3 has 15 amino acids. Trimming cost V 5 bases and J 0 bases; bases outside gene matches: 3. The CDR3 DNA follows: TGTGCCAGCAGGGGAGCGGGGGGGAGCACAGATACGCAGTATTTT. Encoded protein: CASRGAGGSTDTQYF.

This clonotype was recorded at least ten times. The chain has TRBV28 and TRBJ1-1, with D perhaps TRBD1 (6 bases). The CDR3 length is 13 residues. The V end was cut by 4 bases, the J end by 8 bases, with 14 bases between. Germline V gene data show CDR1 as MDHEN and CDR2 as SYDVKM. CDR3 loop: CASSSTGLSEAFF. The DNA for the CDR3 is TGTGCCAGCAGTTCCACAGGGCTCTCCGAAGCTTTCTTT.

This chain connects TRBV29-1 to TRBJ2-1; a possible D gene is TRBD2 (6 bases). The CDR3 is 16 amino acids. Trimming pared 5 bases from V and 0 bases from J, leaving 17 bases between. From germline, CDR1 is SQVTM and CDR2 ANQGSEA. The CDR3 DNA reads TGCAGCGTTCGGGGGTGGGGTCCCAGCTCCTACAATGAGCAGTTCTTC. Its translation: CSVRGWGPSSYNEQFF.